One sample yielded the 13 T cell receptor beta chains listed below, sequenced in a study of T cells in localized non-small cell lung cancer. Libraries were prepared by immunoSEQ multiplex PCR; TCRdb keeps only in-frame clonotypes and omits some of them. The sample yields tens of thousands of clones, almost 90% seen once. Sample: peripheral blood, taken before any cancer treatment. These receptors came from a woman aged 35 to 70 with stage I lung adenocarcinoma.

V and J are TRBV9 and TRBJ2-1; D is unclear. Germline CDR1 and CDR2: SGDLS and YYNGEE. The CDR3 loop spans 13 amino acids. Trimming removed 1 base at V and 5 bases at J, with 7 bases between. This chain's CDR3 is CASSVTSDNEQFF. CDR3 sequence (DNA): TGTGCCAGCAGCGTAACTTCCGACAATGAGCAGTTCTTC.

This clone was found a few times. The genes are TRBV2 and TRBJ1-1, with D hard to call. CDR1 SNHLY and CDR2 FYNNEI come from the germline V gene. V lost 5 bases and J lost 4, with 14 bases in between. The CDR3 contains 14 residues. The CDR3 loop is CASSIRPGGTEAFF. CDR3 nucleotides: TGTGCCAGCAGTATTCGACCGGGAGGCACTGAAGCTTTCTTT.

The chain is built from TRBV9 and TRBJ2-2; D unclear. Germline values: CDR1 SGDLS, CDR2 YYNGEE. The CDR3 spans 13 residues. Trimming left V 0 bases short and J 7 bases short, with 7 bases between. This CDR3 reads CASSVGPNGELFF. The CDR3 DNA is TGTGCCAGCAGCGTAGGGCCGAACGGGGAGCTGTTTTTT. Drawing the rest from reference TRBV9 and TRBJ2-2, the complete variable domain is DSGVTQTPKHLITATGQRVTLRCSPRSGDLSVYWYQQSLDQGLQFLIQYYNGEERAKGNILERFSAQQFPDLHSELNLSSLELGDSALYFCASSVGPNGELFFGEGSRLTVL.

This clone was counted once. The rearrangement uses TRBV10-3 and TRBJ2-5; the D gene is possibly TRBD1 (5 bases). CDR1 and CDR2 (germline): ENHRY, SYGVKD. V was clipped by 10 bases and J by 2 bases, with 14 bases between them. The CDR3 length is 13 residues. The CDR3 bases are TGTGCCACCGAAAGACAGCGTCAAGAGACCCAGTACTTC. It yields the protein CATERQRQETQYF.

The chain combines TRBV4-1 with TRBJ2-2; D possibly uses TRBD1 or TRBD2 (5 bases each). The CDR3 totals 18 residues. CDR1 is MGHRA and CDR2 is YSYEKL in the germline V gene. V was trimmed by 1 base and J by 3 bases, leaving 18 bases between them. The CDR3 loop is CASSQGGIVGKHTGELFF. CDR3 bases: TGCGCCAGCAGCCAAGGGGGGATAGTAGGTAAACACACCGGGGAGCTGTTTTTT.

V and J are TRBV2 and TRBJ2-7; a weak D match, TRBD2 (5 bases). The ends were cut back, 6 bases at V and 2 bases at J, with 17 bases in the middle. The germline gives CDR1 SNHLY, CDR2 FYNNEI. The CDR3 has 15 amino acids. This CDR3 reads CASRAESGLTYEQYF. The CDR3 DNA is TGTGCCAGCAGAGCGGAGTCAGGTCTCACCTACGAGCAGTACTTC. Using reference TRBV2 and TRBJ2-7 for the parts outside the CDR3, the full variable domain is EPEVTQTPSHQVTQMGQEVILRCVPISNHLYFYWYRQILGQKVEFLVSFYNNEISEKSEIFDDQFSVERPDGSNFTLKIRSTKLEDSAMYFCASRAESGLTYEQYFGPGTRLTVT.

This chain connects TRBV19 to TRBJ1-2, with 7 positions matching TRBD1. Germline CDR1 LNHDA, CDR2 SQIVND (reference sequence). V shed 4 bases and J 5 bases; nucleotides not matched to a gene: 10. The CDR3 has 15 residues. The CDR3 is CASSREQGREYGYTF. CDR3 coding DNA: TGTGCCAGTAGTAGAGAACAGGGGAGGGAATATGGCTACACCTTC.

The chain is built from TRBV25-1 and TRBJ1-2; the D gene is possibly TRBD1 (6 bases). The germline gives CDR1 MGHDK, CDR2 SYGVNS. CDR3 length: 14 amino acids. The V and J ends lost 0 bases and 8 bases respectively, with 13 bases between them. CDR3 amino acids: CASSEYSGGWGYTF. DNA for the CDR3: TGTGCCAGCAGTGAATATTCGGGGGGCTGGGGCTACACCTTC.

The chain combines TRBV6-5 with TRBJ1-1, with unresolved D. The V end was cut by 2 bases, the J end by 9 bases, with 7 bases between. From germline, CDR1 is MNHEY and CDR2 SVGAGI. This CDR3 has 11 residues. CDR3 sequence: CASSYMGKAFF. CDR3 nucleotide sequence: TGTGCCAGCAGTTACATGGGGAAAGCTTTCTTT.

V gene TRBV5-5 combines with J gene TRBJ2-5, with D tentatively TRBD1 (6 bases). The CDR3 length is 14 residues. CDR1 and CDR2 (germline): SGHKS, YYEKEE (reference sequence). The V end lost 1 base, the J end lost 5 bases, and 12 bases lay between the germline ends. Here the CDR3 DNA reads TGTGCCAGCAGCTTGCAGGGGCTCGGGGAGACCCAGTACTTC. This sequence encodes CASSLQGLGETQYF.

The V and J genes are TRBV30 and TRBJ2-7; D possibly uses TRBD1 or TRBD2 (5 bases each). CDR1 and CDR2 from the germline V gene are GTSNPN and SVGIG (reference sequence). The CDR3 runs 16 residues. V was trimmed by 5 bases and J by 4 bases, leaving 24 bases between them. The CDR3: CAWGGEGSRSPYEQYF. The CDR3 nucleotides are TGTGCCTGGGGAGGTGAGGGGTCTAGATCGCCTTACGAGCAGTACTTC.

The rearrangement uses TRBV4-2 and TRBJ2-1, with D tentatively TRBD1 (6 bases). Germline assignment: CDR1 LGHNA and CDR2 YNFKEQ. The CDR3 consists of 18 residues. Trimming shortened V by 2 bases and J by 0 bases, and 17 bases separated the two germline ends. In DNA, the CDR3 is TGTGCCAGCAGCCAACGGTTGGGGGCTTTAAGCTCCTACAATGAGCAGTTCTTC. Encoded protein: CASSQRLGALSSYNEQFF.

This chain links TRBV9 with TRBJ2-1, with no clear D. This CDR3 has 12 amino acids. V was pared by 0 bases and J by 4 bases, with 2 bases between. Germline V CDR1 and CDR2: SGDLS, YYNGEE. CDR3 DNA sequence: TGTGCCAGCAGCGTAGGGTACAATGAGCAGTTCTTC. It yields the protein CASSVGYNEQFF.